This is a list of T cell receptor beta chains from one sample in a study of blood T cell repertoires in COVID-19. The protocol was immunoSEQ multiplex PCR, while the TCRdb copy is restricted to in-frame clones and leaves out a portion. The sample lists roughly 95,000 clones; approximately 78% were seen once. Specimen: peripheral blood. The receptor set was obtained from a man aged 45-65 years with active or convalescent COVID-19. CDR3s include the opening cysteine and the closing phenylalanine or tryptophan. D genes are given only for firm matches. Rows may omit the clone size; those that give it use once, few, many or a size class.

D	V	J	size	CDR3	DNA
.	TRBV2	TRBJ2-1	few	CASRSMSYNEQFF	TGTGCCAGCAGAAGCATGTCCTACAATGAGCAGTTCTTC
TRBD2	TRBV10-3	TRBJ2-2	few	CAISAYVAGEDGELFF	TGTGCCATCAGTGCCTACGTAGCGGGGGAGGACGGGGAGCTGTTTTTT
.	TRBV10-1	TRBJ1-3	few	CASSELPGEGNTIYF	TGCGCCAGCAGTGAGCTCCCGGGCGAGGGTAACACCATATATTTT
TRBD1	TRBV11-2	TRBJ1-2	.	CASSSSTGAVYGYTF	TGTGCCAGCAGCTCCTCGACAGGGGCTGTATATGGCTACACCTTC
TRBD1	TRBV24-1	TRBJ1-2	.	CATSDGSRGLGYTF	TGTGCCACCAGTGATGGAAGCAGGGGGCTTGGCTACACCTTC
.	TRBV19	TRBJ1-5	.	CASSLDHPLTGGPQHF	TGTGCCAGTAGTCTCGACCACCCACTAACGGGTGGGCCCCAGCATTTT
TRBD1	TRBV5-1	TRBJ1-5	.	CASSLAPTGGDQPQHF	TGCGCCAGCAGCTTGGCCCCGACAGGGGGCGATCAGCCCCAGCATTTT
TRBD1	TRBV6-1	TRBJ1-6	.	CASSEVRDRASPLHF	TGTGCCAGCAGTGAAGTCAGGGACAGGGCTTCACCCCTCCACTTT
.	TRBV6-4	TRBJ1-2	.	CASRGDGYGYTF	TGTGCCAGCAGAGGAGACGGCTATGGCTACACCTTC
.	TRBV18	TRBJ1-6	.	CASSPVLLPSSYNSPLHF	TGTGCCAGCTCACCGGTACTGCTCCCGAGCTCCTATAATTCACCCCTCCACTTT
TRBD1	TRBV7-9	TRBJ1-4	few	CASSLGTANEKLFF	TGTGCCAGCAGCTTGGGGACAGCTAATGAAAAACTGTTTTTT
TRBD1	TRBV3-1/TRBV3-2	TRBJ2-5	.	CASSQGQGVETQYF	TGTGCCAGCAGCCAAGGGCAGGGGGTGGAGACCCAGTACTTC
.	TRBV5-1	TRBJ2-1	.	CASSLVSQGNNEQFF	TGCGCCAGCAGCTTGGTCTCGCAGGGCAACAATGAGCAGTTCTTC
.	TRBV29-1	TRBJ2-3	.	CSVEPSSGTDTQYF	TGCAGCGTTGAACCTAGTAGCGGAACAGATACGCAGTATTTT
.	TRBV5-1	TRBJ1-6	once	CASSLAGRENSPLHF	TGCGCCAGCAGCTTGGCTGGCCGGGAGAATTCACCCCTCCACTTT
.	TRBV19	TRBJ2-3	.	CASSILETDTQYF	TGTGCCAGTAGTATTCTAGAGACAGATACGCAGTATTTT
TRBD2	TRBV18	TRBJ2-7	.	CASSPALAGGLGSYEQYF	TGTGCCAGCTCACCAGCACTAGCGGGGGGGCTTGGTTCATACGAGCAGTACTTC
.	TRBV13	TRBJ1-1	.	CASSLGQNEAFF	TGTGCCAGCAGCTTAGGGCAGAATGAAGCTTTCTTT
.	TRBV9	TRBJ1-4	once	CASSPRQTNEKLFF	TGTGCCAGCAGCCCCCGACAGACTAATGAAAAACTGTTTTTT
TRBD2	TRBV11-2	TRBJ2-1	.	CASSPLAGVYNEQFF	TGTGCCAGCAGCCCTCTAGCGGGGGTCTACAATGAGCAGTTCTTC
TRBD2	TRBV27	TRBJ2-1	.	CASSLLAGGTNEQFF	TGTGCCAGCAGTTTACTAGCGGGGGGGACCAATGAGCAGTTCTTC
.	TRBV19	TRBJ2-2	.	CASSTGTTNTGELFF	TGTGCCAGTAGTACCGGGACAACGAACACCGGGGAGCTGTTTTTT
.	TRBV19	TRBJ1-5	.	CASSGAAQHF	TGTGCCAGTAGTGGGGCAGCCCAGCATTTT
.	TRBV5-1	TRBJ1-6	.	CASSAGSSYNSPLHF	TGCGCCAGCAGCGCTGGGAGCTCCTATAATTCACCCCTCCACTTT
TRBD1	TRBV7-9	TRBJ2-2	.	CASSSDRGGSFTGELFF	TGTGCCAGCAGCTCGGACAGGGGAGGTTCTTTTACCGGGGAGCTGTTTTTT
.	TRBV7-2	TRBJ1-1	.	CASSTYRVGTEAFF	TGTGCCAGCAGCACATACAGGGTCGGCACTGAAGCTTTCTTT
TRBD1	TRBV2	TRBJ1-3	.	CASSEAGQGSGNTIYF	TGTGCCAGCAGTGAAGCGGGACAGGGAAGCGGAAACACCATATATTTT
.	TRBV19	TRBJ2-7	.	CASSLRQVPYEQYF	TGTGCCAGTAGTCTCCGACAGGTTCCCTACGAGCAGTACTTC
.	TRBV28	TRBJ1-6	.	CASGENNSPLHF	TGTGCCAGCGGGGAGAATAATTCACCCCTCCACTTT
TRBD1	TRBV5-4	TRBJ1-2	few	CASSTDRTRGYTF	TGTGCCAGCAGCACGGACAGGACAAGAGGCTACACCTTC
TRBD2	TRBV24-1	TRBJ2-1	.	CATSDQRGGIDEQFF	TGTGCCACCAGTGATCAGCGGGGGGGCATAGATGAGCAGTTCTTC
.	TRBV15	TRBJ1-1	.	CATSRDLGGNTEAFF	TGTGCCACCAGCAGAGATTTAGGGGGGAACACTGAAGCTTTCTTT
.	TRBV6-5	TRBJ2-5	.	CASSYSKRETQYF	TGTGCCAGCAGTTACTCGAAGCGAGAGACCCAGTACTTC
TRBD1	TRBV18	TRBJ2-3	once	CASSSGRQGTDTQYF	TGTGCCAGCTCGTCGGGGAGACAGGGAACAGATACGCAGTATTTT
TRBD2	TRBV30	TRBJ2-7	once	CAWRKLAGSSYEQYF	TGTGCCTGGAGAAAACTAGCGGGGTCCTCCTACGAGCAGTACTTC
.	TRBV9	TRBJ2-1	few	CASSVADNEQFF	TGTGCCAGCAGCGTAGCAGACAATGAGCAGTTCTTC
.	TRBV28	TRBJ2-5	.	CASSFKGGWQETQYF	TGTGCCAGCAGTTTTAAGGGAGGTTGGCAAGAGACCCAGTACTTC
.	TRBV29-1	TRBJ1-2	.	CSVEGPSNGYTF	TGCAGCGTTGAAGGGCCCTCGAATGGCTACACCTTC
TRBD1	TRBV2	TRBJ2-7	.	CASSEDRGYEQYF	TGTGCCAGCAGTGAGGACAGGGGATACGAGCAGTACTTC
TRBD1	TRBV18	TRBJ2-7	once	CASSRQGAQNEQYF	TGTGCCAGCTCACGACAGGGGGCGCAAAACGAGCAGTACTTC
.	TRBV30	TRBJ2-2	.	CAWTRQNTGELFF	TGTGCCTGGACGAGACAGAACACCGGGGAGCTGTTTTTT
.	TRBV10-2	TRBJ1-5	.	CASSGGGVNQPQHF	TGCGCCAGCAGTGGGGGGGGAGTTAATCAGCCCCAGCATTTT
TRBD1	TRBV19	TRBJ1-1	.	CASRGQGTNTEAFF	TGTGCCAGTAGAGGACAGGGGACGAACACTGAAGCTTTCTTT